This T cell receptor beta chain stems from a study of T cells in localized non-small cell lung cancer. TCRdb's copy holds only in-frame clones and misses some; the assay was immunoSEQ multiplex PCR. The data contain tens of thousands of clones, about 90% of them singletons. Study results and caveats: The study detected a median roughly 61 of the top 100 tumor clones in adjacent lung. Without multi-region sequencing, intratumor heterogeneity could not be excluded. Peak T cell clonality was found in uninvolved adjacent lung, exceeding tumor.

Points on this clone: The target antigen is unknown.

The CDR3 is made up of 15 amino acids. The trim removed 2 bases at V and 0 bases at J, leaving 2 bases unmatched. The germline V gene encodes CDR1 PRHDT and CDR2 FYEKMQ (reference sequence). This specimen consisted of peripheral blood, obtained before any cancer treatment. This receptor was taken from a male donor aged 60 or older with stage I squamous cell lung carcinoma. V usage is TRBV13 and J usage is TRBJ1-1; 8 positions match TRBD1. CDR3 DNA sequence: TGTGCCAGCAGCTTAAACAGGGGGGTGAACACTGAAGCTTTCTTT. This encodes CASSLNRGVNTEAFF.